The clone carrying this TCR beta chain was counted a few times. What it recognizes is unknown. At one of its ends the junction is not consistent with the germline gene, which may arise from a read error. This specimen comes from a study of post-analysis software for immune sequencing data. Germline lookup yields CDR1 SSHAT and CDR2 FNYEAQ (reference sequence). The CDR3 covers 13 residues. Study-wide results and caveats: Higher frequency in patients than in controls was seen for roughly five TRBV segments, with TRBV5-6, TRBV5-1 and TRBV20-1 among them. Relative to controls, patients with multiple sclerosis showed significantly lower normalized Chao1 diversity.

TCR beta cDNA libraries included unique molecular identifiers. TCRdb re-called the PCR reads with MiXCR, one entry per CDR3 protein. The sample yields about 680,000 distinct CDR3 sequences, about 60% seen once. The chain carries TRBV7-7 and TRBJ2-7; no clear D gene. Sequences were obtained from blood. This receptor was taken from a girl aged 2 to 9 with multiple sclerosis. The CDR3: CASSLVPDGEQYF. CDR3 nucleotide sequence: TGTGCTAGCAGCTTAGTGCCGGATGGGGAGCAGTACTTC.